These 10 T cell receptor beta chains were all obtained from the same sample, sequenced in a study of blood T cell repertoires in COVID-19. Measured with immunoSEQ multiplex PCR; TCRdb has only the in-frame clones, and not every one. The sample shows tens of thousands of clones, 91% of them seen only once. The sample taken for sequencing was peripheral blood. The receptors come from a man in his fifties or sixties with acute or convalescent COVID-19.

This chain joins TRBV28 and TRBJ2-7; 9 bases are shared with TRBD2. V lost 3 bases, J lost 3 bases, and 9 bases stayed unmatched. This CDR3 comprises 16 residues. CDR1 and CDR2 from the germline V gene are MDHEN and SYDVKM. This CDR3 is CASSLFGLAGIYEQYF. CDR3 coding DNA: TGTGCCAGCAGTTTGTTCGGGCTAGCGGGAATCTACGAGCAGTACTTC.

A few counts support this clone. V is TRBV7-2 and J is TRBJ2-7; 14 nucleotides align to TRBD2. CDR3 length equals 19 residues. The germline V gene encodes CDR1 SGHTA and CDR2 FQGNSA. Trimming cost V 4 bases and J 0 bases; bases outside gene matches: 11. CDR3 sequence: CASSSPPGLAGVPSYEQYF. The CDR3 DNA is TGTGCCAGCAGCTCCCCCCCGGGACTAGCGGGAGTCCCCTCCTACGAGCAGTACTTC. Using reference TRBV7-2 and TRBJ2-7 for the parts outside the CDR3, the full variable domain is GAGVSQSPSNKVTEKGKDVELRCDPISGHTALYWYRQSLGQGLEFLIYFQGNSAPDKSGLPSDRFSAERTGGSVSTLTIQRTQQEDSAVYLCASSSPPGLAGVPSYEQYFGPGTRLTVT.

This chain uses TRBV7-6 with TRBJ2-3, with a weak D call TRBD2 (6 bases). V was clipped by 1 base and J by 5 bases, with 16 bases between them. CDR1 and CDR2 (germline): SGHVS, FNYEAQ. The CDR3 runs to 16 residues. In DNA, the CDR3 is TGTGCCAGCAGCTTAGTGTCTGTACTAGCTGGAGATACGCAGTATTTT. This gives the protein CASSLVSVLAGDTQYF.

V gene TRBV6-2 or TRBV6-3 combines with J gene TRBJ2-3; TRBD2 might be the D (5 bases). This CDR3 comprises 14 residues. The V gene lost 5 bases and the J gene lost 2 bases, with 11 bases spanning the gap. Germline V gene sequence: CDR1 MNHEY, CDR2 SVGEGT. This CDR3 is CASSERRYTDTQYF. DNA for the CDR3: TGTGCCAGCAGTGAGCGGAGATACACAGATACGCAGTATTTT.

This clone was detected once. The chain combines TRBV9 with TRBJ2-1; no clear D gene. The CDR3 length is 15 residues. Germline values: CDR1 SGDLS, CDR2 YYNGEE. V was trimmed by 4 bases and J by 4 bases, leaving 15 bases between them. This chain's CDR3 is CASSSSPGGYNEQFF. CDR3 bases: TGTGCCAGCAGCTCCTCCCCCGGCGGATACAATGAGCAGTTCTTC. The entire variable domain, with the rest obtained from reference TRBV9 and TRBJ2-1, is as follows: DSGVTQTPKHLITATGQRVTLRCSPRSGDLSVYWYQQSLDQGLQFLIQYYNGEERAKGNILERFSAQQFPDLHSELNLSSLELGDSALYFCASSSSPGGYNEQFFGPGTRLTVL.

The V call is TRBV27, the J call TRBJ2-5; 8 bases are shared with TRBD2. The CDR3 has 14 amino acids. CDR1 and CDR2 from the germline V gene are MNHEY and SMNVEV (reference sequence). The trim removed 6 bases at V and 4 bases at J, leaving 7 bases unmatched. This chain's CDR3 is CASSPISGGETQYF. CDR3 nucleotide sequence: TGTGCCAGCAGCCCCATAAGCGGGGGAGAGACCCAGTACTTC.

This clone was found once. The genes are TRBV4-3 and TRBJ1-5; 7 bases are shared with TRBD1. CDR3 length: 15 amino acids. Germline V gene data show CDR1 as LGHNA and CDR2 as YSLEER. Trimming removed 1 base from V and 4 bases from J; junction bases left unmatched: 4. Here the CDR3 reads CASSQVQGGNQPQHF. Written as DNA, the CDR3 is TGCGCCAGCAGCCAAGTCCAGGGGGGAAATCAGCCCCAGCATTTT.

The chain links TRBV12-5 to TRBJ1-5, with TRBD1 identical over 11 bases. CDR1 is LGHNT, CDR2 FRNRAP, per germline. Trimming cost V 4 bases and J 1 base; bases outside gene matches: 9. This CDR3 spans 18 amino acids. The CDR3 DNA sequence: TGTGCTAGTGGTTCCGGACAGGGGGCAGGATTAAGCAATCAGCCCCAGCATTTT. Amino acid sequence: CASGSGQGAGLSNQPQHF.

The chain combines TRBV6-2 or TRBV6-3 with TRBJ2-2, with 12 bases aligning to TRBD1. Germline CDR1 reads MNHEY; CDR2 reads SVGEGT. The ends lost 2 bases at V and 5 bases at J; junction bases unmatched: 15. The CDR3 is 20 residues long. The CDR3 nucleotides read TGTGCCAGCAGTTACGTAGGCGGGACAGGGGGCGCGAGACGGACCGGGGAGCTGTTTTTT. It specifies CASSYVGGTGGARRTGELFF.

The chain carries TRBV6-5 and TRBJ2-3; D might be TRBD1 (7 bases). Germline CDR1 MNHEY, CDR2 SVGAGI. Trimming left V 8 bases short and J 3 bases short, with 15 bases between. There are 14 residues in the CDR3. The CDR3, as DNA: TGTGCCAGCCGCGCAGGGGGGATTACAGATACGCAGTATTTT. Encoded protein: CASRAGGITDTQYF.